These T cell receptor beta chains were read from a single sample in a study of shared clonotypes between healthy human individuals. Sequencing used immunoSEQ multiplex PCR; TCRdb keeps in-frame clones, though not all of them. This sample yields about 1.4 million clones, of which approximately 96% are seen a single time; approximately 1.1% belongs to the top ten. Sequencing input: naive CD4+ T cells sorted from blood. These receptors originate from a man in his thirties or forties in good health. Both conserved end residues are part of each CDR3. The D gene is left open where the match is weak. Clone size is given for some rows only: seen once, a few or many times, or a class if the clone is expanded.

D gene	J gene	V gene	clone size	CDR3 protein	CDR3 DNA
TRBD2	TRBJ2-1	TRBV6-4	-	CASSLLAGITYNEQFF	TGTGCCAGCAGTCTCCTAGCGGGGATAACCTACAATGAGCAGTTCTTC
TRBD2	TRBJ2-3	TRBV2	once	CASSPFPVAGGGSTDTQYF	TGTGCCAGCAGTCCCTTTCCGGTAGCGGGAGGGGGAAGCACAGATACGCAGTATTTT
TRBD1	TRBJ2-7	TRBV5-4	-	CASSPGTVSSYEQYF	TGTGCCAGCAGCCCGGGGACAGTGAGCTCCTACGAGCAGTACTTC
-	TRBJ2-7	TRBV18	-	CASSLGQSILSTYF	TGTGCCAGCTCACTCGGACAGTCTATCCTAAGCACGTACTTC
TRBD2	TRBJ2-7	TRBV7-6	-	CASSLDRGVRYEQYF	TGTGCCAGCAGCTTAGATCGGGGGGTTCGGTACGAGCAGTACTTC
-	TRBJ1-3	TRBV9	-	CASSGLLSSGNTIYF	TGTGCCAGCAGCGGACTGTTGAGCTCTGGAAACACCATATATTTT
-	TRBJ1-4	TRBV18	-	CASSPPSNREKLFF	TGTGCCAGCTCACCACCATCGAACAGAGAAAAACTGTTTTTT
-	TRBJ2-3	TRBV7-2	-	CASSTTGTSTDTQYF	TGTGCCAGCAGCACGACTGGGACCTCCACAGATACGCAGTATTTT
-	TRBJ2-6	TRBV5-1	-	CASSSLSAQGGLSGANVLTF	TGCGCCAGCAGCTCATTGTCTGCACAGGGCGGTCTCTCTGGGGCCAACGTCCTGACTTTC
-	TRBJ1-2	TRBV9	-	CASSVVDYRDGYTF	TGTGCCAGCAGCGTAGTCGACTATCGCGATGGCTACACCTTC
TRBD1	TRBJ2-7	TRBV10-1	-	CASSAGTGGYEQYF	TGCGCCAGCAGCGCCGGGACAGGGGGCTACGAGCAGTACTTC
TRBD2	TRBJ2-2	TRBV9	-	CASSDPTSGRVRAGELFF	TGTGCCAGCAGCGACCCGACTAGCGGGAGAGTAAGAGCCGGGGAGCTGTTTTTT
TRBD1	TRBJ1-4	TRBV5-1	-	CASSWAGTGGGREKLFF	TGCGCCAGCAGCTGGGCCGGGACAGGGGGCGGCAGAGAAAAACTGTTTTTT
-	TRBJ1-1	TRBV29-1	-	CSVEEGWGETEAFF	TGCAGCGTTGAAGAGGGATGGGGAGAGACTGAAGCTTTCTTT
-	TRBJ2-7	TRBV9	-	CASSLSPDAYEQYF	TGTGCCAGCAGCCTATCCCCGGATGCCTACGAGCAGTACTTC
TRBD1	TRBJ1-3	TRBV5-1	-	CASSLTGAGNTIYF	TGCGCCAGCAGCTTAACAGGGGCGGGAAACACCATATATTTT
-	TRBJ1-5	TRBV7-6	-	CASSLLGRESNQPQHF	TGTGCCAGCAGCTTACTTGGCAGGGAAAGCAATCAGCCCCAGCATTTT
TRBD1	TRBJ2-7	TRBV7-2	-	CASSSGTGEAEQYF	TGTGCCAGCAGCTCAGGGACAGGGGAGGCCGAGCAGTACTTC
-	TRBJ2-3	TRBV5-4	-	CASSANNQGADTQYF	TGTGCCAGCAGCGCAAATAATCAGGGTGCAGATACGCAGTATTTT
-	TRBJ2-7	TRBV4-1	once	CASSRAGTPVDEQYF	TGCGCCAGCAGCCGGGCCGGGACACCAGTAGACGAGCAGTACTTC
-	TRBJ2-7	TRBV5-4	-	CASSLGTTYEQYF	TGTGCCAGCAGCCTCGGGACGACCTACGAGCAGTACTTC
-	TRBJ2-7	TRBV6-5	-	CASSWSSAIYEQYF	TGTGCCAGCAGTTGGTCTAGCGCAATATACGAGCAGTACTTC
-	TRBJ1-4	TRBV4-2	-	CASSQEPASTNEKLFF	TGTGCCAGCAGCCAAGAGCCAGCCTCAACTAATGAAAAACTGTTTTTT
-	TRBJ1-1	TRBV2	-	CASRAESNTEAFF	TGTGCCAGCAGGGCTGAGTCCAACACTGAAGCTTTCTTT
-	TRBJ2-5	TRBV4-1	-	CASSQDEGEETQYF	TGCGCCAGCAGCCAAGATGAGGGAGAAGAGACCCAGTACTTC
-	TRBJ2-1	TRBV19	-	CASSSTSSHEQFF	TGTGCCAGTAGTTCCACTAGCTCCCATGAGCAGTTCTTC
TRBD1	TRBJ2-1	TRBV6-1	-	CASRQGAYNEQFF	TGTGCCAGCAGACAGGGGGCATACAATGAGCAGTTCTTC
TRBD2	TRBJ2-7	TRBV4-2	-	CASSQAGTSGSYEQYF	TGTGCCAGCAGCCAGGCTGGGACTAGCGGGAGCTACGAGCAGTACTTC
TRBD2	TRBJ2-1	TRBV28	once	CASSPAGGSYNEQFF	TGTGCCAGCAGTCCAGCGGGAGGCTCATACAATGAGCAGTTCTTC
-	TRBJ1-4	TRBV30	-	CAWSVLPGGPYEKLFF	TGTGCCTGGAGTGTACTCCCCGGGGGTCCGTATGAAAAACTGTTTTTT
TRBD1	TRBJ1-5	TRBV13	-	CASSLGTGEGQPQHF	TGTGCCAGCAGCCTCGGGACAGGGGAGGGTCAGCCCCAGCATTTT
-	TRBJ2-3	TRBV5-5	-	CASSLGSNTDTQYF	TGTGCCAGCAGCTTGGGGAGTAACACAGATACGCAGTATTTT
TRBD1	TRBJ1-2	TRBV10-3	-	CAISEQADRIYGYTF	TGTGCCATCAGCGAACAAGCGGACAGGATCTATGGCTACACCTTC
-	TRBJ2-7	TRBV6-5	-	CASSGSSSYEQYF	TGTGCCAGCAGTGGGTCTAGCTCCTACGAGCAGTACTTC
-	TRBJ2-5	TRBV9	once	CASSVEGGGETQYF	TGTGCCAGCAGCGTAGAGGGGGGTGGAGAGACCCAGTACTTC
-	TRBJ1-1	TRBV5-1	-	CASSLWQNTEAFF	TGCGCCAGCAGCTTGTGGCAGAACACTGAAGCTTTCTTT
TRBD1	TRBJ2-7	TRBV28	-	CASSFRPDRGGEQYF	TGTGCCAGCAGTTTTCGCCCGGACAGGGGTGGCGAGCAGTACTTC
-	TRBJ2-1	TRBV28	once	CASSFLRAEQFF	TGTGCCAGCAGTTTTCTCCGCGCTGAGCAGTTCTTC
-	TRBJ2-2	TRBV9	-	CASSQSDGNTGELFF	TGTGCCAGCAGCCAATCTGACGGTAACACCGGGGAGCTGTTTTTT
-	TRBJ2-2	TRBV5-1	-	CASSIGPLGLNTGELFF	TGCGCCAGCAGCATCGGACCCTTGGGCCTTAACACCGGGGAGCTGTTTTTT
-	TRBJ2-5	TRBV5-1	-	CASSPQQEQETQYF	TGCGCCAGCAGCCCCCAACAGGAGCAAGAGACCCAGTACTTC
TRBD2	TRBJ2-3	TRBV9	once	CASSTRTSGTTDTQYF	TGTGCCAGCAGCACGCGGACTAGCGGGACTACAGATACGCAGTATTTT
TRBD1	TRBJ2-5	TRBV19	-	CASSPGTGGLETQYF	TGTGCCAGTAGCCCCGGGACAGGGGGCTTAGAGACCCAGTACTTC
TRBD2	TRBJ2-1	TRBV5-5	-	CASSLSSGGNEQFF	TGTGCCAGCAGCTTGAGTAGCGGGGGTAATGAGCAGTTCTTC
TRBD1	TRBJ1-5	TRBV5-3	-	CARSFGQGAGQPQHF	TGTGCCAGAAGCTTCGGACAGGGGGCAGGTCAGCCCCAGCATTTT
-	TRBJ1-2	TRBV9	-	CASSVDVRAHGYTF	TGTGCCAGCAGCGTAGACGTCAGGGCACATGGCTACACCTTC
-	TRBJ2-2	TRBV18	-	CASSSDTGELFF	TGTGCCAGCTCATCAGACACCGGGGAGCTGTTTTTT
TRBD2	TRBJ2-1	TRBV7-9	-	CASSLDFSGRPPGNHEQFF	TGTGCCAGCAGCTTAGATTTTAGCGGGAGGCCACCCGGGAACCATGAGCAGTTCTTC
-	TRBJ2-5	TRBV5-1	-	CASGTGAIGETQYF	TGCGCCAGCGGTACGGGGGCTATCGGAGAGACCCAGTACTTC
-	TRBJ2-3	TRBV30	few	CAWRIGGTQYF	TGTGCCTGGAGAATAGGGGGTACGCAGTATTTT
-	TRBJ2-5	TRBV10-3	-	CAISEWGGGGETQYF	TGTGCCATCAGTGAGTGGGGGGGCGGAGGGGAGACCCAGTACTTC
-	TRBJ1-4	TRBV18	-	CASSPLTGLNEKLFF	TGTGCCAGCTCACCACTTACAGGACTGAATGAAAAACTGTTTTTT
TRBD2	TRBJ2-2	TRBV5-6	-	CASRKLAGALGAGELFF	TGTGCCAGCAGGAAACTAGCGGGAGCTCTGGGTGCCGGGGAGCTGTTTTTT
-	TRBJ2-2	TRBV7-2	-	CASSLWTLTTGELFF	TGTGCCAGCAGTTTATGGACACTCACCACCGGGGAGCTGTTTTTT
TRBD1	TRBJ1-5	TRBV27	-	CASSYRTGDSNQPQHF	TGTGCCAGCAGTTATAGGACAGGGGATAGCAATCAGCCCCAGCATTTT
-	TRBJ1-2	TRBV10-3	-	CAISDGRVFGYGYTF	TGTGCCATCAGTGATGGAAGGGTCTTTGGCTATGGCTACACCTTC
-	TRBJ2-3	TRBV19	-	CASSIGFPGDTQYF	TGTGCCAGTAGTATAGGCTTCCCGGGGGATACGCAGTATTTT
-	TRBJ1-1	TRBV6-5	-	CASKYRLGNTEAFF	TGTGCCAGCAAATACAGACTTGGGAACACTGAAGCTTTCTTT
-	TRBJ2-1	TRBV10-3	-	CAIRSTGLYNEQFF	TGTGCCATCAGAAGCACAGGGCTCTACAATGAGCAGTTCTTC